This T cell receptor (beta chain) was sequenced in a study of cytomegalovirus exposure and HLA in healthy donors (dated by TCRdb to about 2017). About the investigation overall: According to an earlier analysis of several hundred of the donors, about 179 million T cells yielded some 110 million unique TCR beta sequences and 276 Gb of sequence data. Donor age, sex, ethnicity and CMV serostatus were compiled alongside the repertoire data. Both class I and class II loci were covered by HLA typing, at four-digit resolution. Besides the first cohort of roughly 640 subjects, a separate validation cohort made up of over 95 different subjects was used. Among some 400 genotyped donors of the cohort, an average of approximately 240,000 unique TCR beta nucleotide sequences was sequenced per donor, of which 15% to 20% were non-productive. An earlier analysis of 450 to 750 of the donors used high-throughput TCR beta sequencing to judge whether each TCR beta V gene segment behaved as functional or pseudogenic. An early release that covered approximately 600 HLA-typed donors contained approximately 300 gigabases of sequencing data and 70 million to 100 million unique TCR sequences. To predict cytomegalovirus infection status, the study combined high-throughput TCR immunosequencing, statistical association of individual TCRs with disease status, and machine learning. Using immunosequencing, the study profiled T cell repertoires from around 680 subjects and related those repertoires to cytomegalovirus serostatus. Because of strong linkage in the cohort, roughly five DR-DQ haplotypes were treated as single units for association and clustering. The later analysis used no new phenotypic data to find candidate immune exposures, relying instead on TCR beta sequences and their occurrence across donors. Typing coverage differed by locus: A, B, C, DRB1 and DQB1 were typed in roughly 620-630 donors, DQA1 in about 550, DPA1 in some 610, and DPB1 in just under 490. The genetic ancestry cluster associated with self-reported Caucasian donors included 80% to 90% of the roughly 390 genotyped donors. All discovery cohort repertoires had been generated on a single sequencing platform. The aim of the study was to test whether cataloging public T cell receptors could identify signatures of past pathogen exposure. In a later genetic analysis, genome-wide SNP genotypes for about three fifths of the roughly 670 donors were used, and that subset was treated as a discovery cohort. In a later analysis, previously published TCR beta repertoires from hundreds of donors were re-analyzed and high-resolution HLA genotyping was added so that TCR occurrence patterns could be studied. Beyond this particular receptor, the publication reports: The study gave a list of 150 to 200 TCR beta chains associated with cytomegalovirus. Because HLA typing was missing for some donors at each locus, association tests included only the typed subset. In a later analysis, HLA-associated TCR beta chains were found to be more clonally expanded and to have lower generation probabilities than equally common non-associated chains. A further reported finding was that TCR beta sequences accurately predicted the HLA-A and HLA-B alleles for most subjects in the first cohort. Because counts were too low, about 18 rarely observed V segments, including chromosome 9 orphons, were left out of the earlier analysis of a few hundred of the donors. In both the original and validation cohorts, the classifier was reported to diagnose cytomegalovirus status with high specificity and sensitivity. CMV serostatus was the only immune exposure information available for the cohort. A later analysis reported that several top co-occurrence clusters appeared linked to parvovirus B19, influenza, CMV and Epstein-Barr virus. A later genetic analysis reported fewer N-insertions in productive TCRs among donors in an Asian-associated ancestry cluster than the roughly 640-donor mean. Sequencing depth was assumed to be roughly uniform across donors in the presence/absence analyses, though that assumption may not hold. It was suggested by the authors that the approach could potentially be generalized to other disease states and immunological phenotypes. A later analysis found that TCR association rates varied across HLA loci, with DRB1 alleles showing the most associated TCRs and HLA-C alleles the fewest. Some IMGT-functional V segments, including TRBV6-2 and TRBV6-3, could not be distinguished by the 87-base-pair reads and were therefore excluded. Three of the identified cytomegalovirus-associated TCR beta chains were confirmed in vitro to be specific for cytomegalovirus antigens. A later genetic analysis associated a missense DCLRE1C variant with V-gene and J-gene trimming of TCR beta chains, and an independent cohort replicated the association. An earlier analysis of approximately 500 of the donors showed that most TCR beta V segments appeared in productive rearrangements either about 87% or about 30% of the time, which broadly matched IMGT annotations. Assigning TCR associations to individual alleles was difficult when HLA alleles, especially DR and DQ, strongly co-occurred. A later analysis found that most CMV-associated TCR beta chains appeared HLA-restricted, with HLA associations seemingly driven largely by CMV exposure. The sequencing pipeline was judged likely to have produced a cluster of highly shared sequence variants as a technical artifact. Only TCR beta chains were sequenced in this cohort, and the absence of alpha or paired-chain data limited detectable features. Most TCR sequences were seen in very few donors, while some public TCRs were found in many individuals. In a later analysis, over 15,000 TCR beta sequences were associated with specific HLA alleles at a false discovery rate of 0.05. Linkage disequilibrium might explain the correlated functional status among segregating V segments, but an unknown experimental factor could not be ruled out.

Libraries were constructed by the immunoSEQ multiplex PCR assay. For the multiplex PCR, a mixture combining 60 forward primers for TCR Vbeta segments and 13 reverse primers for TCR Jbeta segments was used. The CDR3 region of rearranged TCR beta genes was amplified from genomic DNA with a multiplex PCR assay. Amplified TCR beta libraries were sequenced as 87-base-pair reads on the Illumina HiSeq System. Concerning the study's data processing: A later analysis counted tens of millions of unique TCR beta chains across the 666 repertoires, and roughly 11 million of these chains were shared by at least two donors. Raw reads were error-corrected and collapsed into unique sequences with a nearest-neighbor algorithm that merged closely related sequences to remove PCR and sequencing errors. To assign V, D and J gene segments, CDR3 sequences were aligned to IMGT reference sequences. For a sequence to be retained, a match of at least six nucleotides was required to both a V gene segment and a J gene segment. A rearrangement was called productive if the CDR3 had no stop codons and remained in frame with V and J, and every other rearrangement was called non-productive. CDR3 was defined by IMGT convention, running from the second conserved V-encoded cysteine to the conserved J-encoded phenylalanine. The earlier analysis of about 570 of the donors excluded any sequence lacking an unambiguous match to a single V gene segment. In an earlier analysis of several hundred of the donors, a V segment was called functional when productive rearrangements were above 56.7%, and segregating when the standard deviation between donors exceeded 5%. A statistical classification framework was built to diagnose cytomegalovirus status from the catalog of TCR beta chain sequences. In a later analysis, V and J genes were assigned by comparing TCR nucleotide sequences against IMGT/GENE-DB human TR gene sequences. The TCRdist pipeline was used in a later analysis to assign CDR3 sequences and most-parsimonious VDJ recombination scenarios. In a later analysis, each TCR beta chain was defined by its CDR3 amino acid sequence together with its V-gene family, and reads lacking a unique V-gene family were excluded. To address suspected cross-contamination and a sequencing artifact, a later analysis removed around 600 highly shared, low-generation-probability nucleotide sequences. In a later analysis, a clonal expansion index for each public chain was calculated from normalized within-repertoire ranks of inferred template counts. Generation probabilities in a later analysis came from a VDJ recombination model fitted to out-of-frame rearrangements, and those results were checked against IGoR. Hypergeometric tests were used in a later analysis to score TCR-TCR, TCR-HLA and TCR-CMV co-occurrence, with a repertoire-size bias correction applied to the TCR pairs. In a later analysis, false discovery rates were estimated by permuting HLA or CMV assignments 20 times. In a later analysis, co-occurring TCRs were grouped with DBSCAN, and TCRdist sequence similarity was added when clustering was performed within HLA-allele-positive subsets. Repertoires with fewer than 30,000 or more than 120,000 public chains were left out of co-occurrence clustering, as were about 5 repertoires with anomalous nucleotide sharing. The table was pulled from immuneACCESS by TCRdb, which kept in-frame rearrangements only. Such tables lose some clones; where checked, under half of the loss comes from unresolved V genes, and the rest has no known cause. Clonal size and the V and J genes are those of that table, whereas D and trimming came from the DNA. Recorded for this sample are about 110,000 clones; approximately 80% of them occurred a single time. Together, the top ten hold roughly 0.82% of the sample.

Notes on this clone: It has no known antigen specificity. Per-nucleotide qualities are absent, and no much larger clonotype sits a single base away.

The cohort was made up of 666 healthy bone marrow donors. All cohort members were sampled while nominally healthy, although unrecorded immune exposures were likely present. The donor was CMV seronegative and belonged to the group of around 350 seronegative cohort members. Every donor gave a peripheral blood sample, and the peripheral blood mononuclear cells from that sample were used for TCR beta sequencing. Genomic DNA extraction from the blood cell samples was performed with the Qiagen DNeasy Blood Extraction Kit. Per the germline V gene, SGHRS is the CDR1 and YFSETQ is the CDR2. The V end gives up 4 bases and the J end 5 bases, leaving 11 bases in the junction not matched to a gene. Reading from cysteine to phenylalanine, the CDR3 counts 16 amino acids. Only CDR3 DNA is held: 48 bases, read in frame from base 1.

Sequencing input: PBMCs. The chain is encoded by TRBV5-1 joined to TRBJ1-2; 10 junctional bases match TRBD1. The TCR was taken from a woman in her twenties or thirties in good health and CMV-seronegative. The DNA sequence is given as TGCGCCAGCAGCATCTCGGGACAGGGGCTAGGGTATGGCTACACCTTC. Translated, this gives CASSISGQGLGYGYTF.